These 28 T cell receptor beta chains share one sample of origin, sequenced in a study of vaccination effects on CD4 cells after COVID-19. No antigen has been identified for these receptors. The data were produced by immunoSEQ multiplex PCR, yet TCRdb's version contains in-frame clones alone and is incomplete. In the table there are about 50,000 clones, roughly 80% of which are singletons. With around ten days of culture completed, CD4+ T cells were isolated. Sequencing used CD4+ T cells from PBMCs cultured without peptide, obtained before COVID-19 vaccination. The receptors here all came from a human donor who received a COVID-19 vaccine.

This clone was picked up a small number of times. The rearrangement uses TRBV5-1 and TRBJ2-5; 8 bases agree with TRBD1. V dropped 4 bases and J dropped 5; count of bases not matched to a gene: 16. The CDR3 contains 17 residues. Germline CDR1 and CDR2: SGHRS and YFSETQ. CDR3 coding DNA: TGCGCCAGCAGCCCAAAGACCGGGACAGGTTGGGCCGAGACCCAGTACTTC. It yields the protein CASSPKTGTGWAETQYF.

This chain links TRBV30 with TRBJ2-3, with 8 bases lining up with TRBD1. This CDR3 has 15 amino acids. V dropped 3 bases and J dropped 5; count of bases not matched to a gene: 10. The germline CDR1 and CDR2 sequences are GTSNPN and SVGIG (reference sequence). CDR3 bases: TGTGCCTGGAGCCAGCGGACAGGGCGGGGAGATACGCAGTATTTT. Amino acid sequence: CAWSQRTGRGDTQYF. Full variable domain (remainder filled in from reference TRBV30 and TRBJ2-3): SQTIHQWPATLVQPVGSPLSLECTVEGTSNPNLYWYRQAAGRGLQLLFYSVGIGQISSEVPQNLSASRPQDRQFILSSKKLLLSDSGFYLCAWSQRTGRGDTQYFGPGTRLTVL.

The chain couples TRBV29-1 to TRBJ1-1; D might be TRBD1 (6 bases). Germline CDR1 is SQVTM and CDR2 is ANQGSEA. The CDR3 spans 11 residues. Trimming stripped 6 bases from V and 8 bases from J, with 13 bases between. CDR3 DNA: TGCAGCGTCAAAGCAGGGGACGAAGCTTTCTTT. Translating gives CSVKAGDEAFF.

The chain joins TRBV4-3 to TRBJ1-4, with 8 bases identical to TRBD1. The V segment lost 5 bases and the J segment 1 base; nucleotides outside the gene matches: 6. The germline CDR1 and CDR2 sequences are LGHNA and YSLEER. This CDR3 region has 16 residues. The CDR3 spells CASSYGTGGTNEKLFF. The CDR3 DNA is TGCGCCAGCAGCTACGGGACAGGTGGAACTAATGAAAAACTGTTTTTT.

Here the CDR3 DNA reads TGTGCCAGCAGTTCCGTCACAGCCCTTGATGGCTACACCTTC. Its protein is CASSSVTALDGYTF. This chain connects TRBV6-5 to TRBJ1-2; D is uncertain. This CDR3 contains 14 residues. V lost 4 bases and J 6 bases, leaving 15 bases between the germline ends. The germline CDR1 and CDR2 sequences are MNHEY and SVGAGI.

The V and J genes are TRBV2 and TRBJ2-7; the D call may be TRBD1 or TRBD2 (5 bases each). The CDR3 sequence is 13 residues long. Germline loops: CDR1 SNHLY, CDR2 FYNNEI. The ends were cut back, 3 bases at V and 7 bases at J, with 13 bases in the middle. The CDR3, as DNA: TGTGCCAGCAGTGAGAGAACTAGGGGTGAGCAGTACGTC. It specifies CASSERTRGEQYV.

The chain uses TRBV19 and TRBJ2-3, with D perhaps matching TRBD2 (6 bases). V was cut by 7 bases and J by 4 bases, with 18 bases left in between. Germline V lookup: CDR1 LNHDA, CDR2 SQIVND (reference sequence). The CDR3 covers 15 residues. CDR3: CASTPRGVGSDTQYF. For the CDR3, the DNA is TGTGCCAGTACCCCTCGCGGGGTGGGATCAGATACGCAGTATTTT.

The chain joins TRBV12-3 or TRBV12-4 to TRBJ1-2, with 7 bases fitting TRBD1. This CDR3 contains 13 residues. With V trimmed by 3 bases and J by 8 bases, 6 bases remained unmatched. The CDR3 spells CASSFYRGGGYTF. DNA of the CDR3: TGTGCCAGCAGTTTTTACAGGGGAGGAGGCTACACCTTC.

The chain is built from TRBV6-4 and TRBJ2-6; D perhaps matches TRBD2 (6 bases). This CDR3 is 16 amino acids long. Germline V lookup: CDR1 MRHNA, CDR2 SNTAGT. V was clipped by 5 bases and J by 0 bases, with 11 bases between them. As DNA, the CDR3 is TGTGCCAGCAGTATGAGAGCGGGCTCTGGGGCCAACGTCCTGACTTTC. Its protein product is CASSMRAGSGANVLTF.

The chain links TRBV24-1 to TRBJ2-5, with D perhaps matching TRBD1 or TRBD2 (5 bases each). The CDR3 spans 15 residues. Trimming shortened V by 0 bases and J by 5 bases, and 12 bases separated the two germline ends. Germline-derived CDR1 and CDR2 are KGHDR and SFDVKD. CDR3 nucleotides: TGTGCCACCAGTGATTTGAGGGTTGAGGGGGAGACCCAGTACTTC. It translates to CATSDLRVEGETQYF.

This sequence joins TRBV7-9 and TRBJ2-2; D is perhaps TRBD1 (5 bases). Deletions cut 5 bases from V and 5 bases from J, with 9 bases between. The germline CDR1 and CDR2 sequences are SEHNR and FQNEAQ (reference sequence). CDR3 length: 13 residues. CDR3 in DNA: TGTGCCAGCAGCGTAGGGGTGACCGGGGAGCTGTTTTTT. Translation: CASSVGVTGELFF. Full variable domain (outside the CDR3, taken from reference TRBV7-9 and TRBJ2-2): DTGVSQNPRHKITKRGQNVTFRCDPISEHNRLYWYRQTLGQGPEFLTYFQNEAQLEKSRLLSDRFSAERPKGSFSTLEIQRTEQGDSAMYLCASSVGVTGELFFGEGSRLTVL.

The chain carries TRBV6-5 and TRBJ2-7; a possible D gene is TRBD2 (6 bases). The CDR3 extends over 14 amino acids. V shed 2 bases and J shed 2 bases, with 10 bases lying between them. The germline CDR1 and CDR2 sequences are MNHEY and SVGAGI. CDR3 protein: CASSYRRGAYEQYV. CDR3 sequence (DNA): TGTGCCAGCAGTTACAGGCGGGGTGCCTACGAGCAGTACGTC.

The CDR3 protein is CASSSQGAGYGYTF. The CDR3 DNA follows: TGTGCCAGTAGTTCACAGGGGGCTGGCTATGGCTACACCTTC. The V call is TRBV19, the J call TRBJ1-2; 9 bases are a match to TRBD1. The CDR3 contains 14 residues. Germline CDR1 and CDR2: LNHDA and SQIVND (reference sequence). Unmatched junction bases numbered 5, after V lost 5 bases and J lost 4 bases.

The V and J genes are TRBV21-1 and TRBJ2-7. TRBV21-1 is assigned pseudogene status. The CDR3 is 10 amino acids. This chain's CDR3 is CASSPYEQYV. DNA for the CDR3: TGTGCCAGCTCCCCCTACGAGCAGTACGTC.

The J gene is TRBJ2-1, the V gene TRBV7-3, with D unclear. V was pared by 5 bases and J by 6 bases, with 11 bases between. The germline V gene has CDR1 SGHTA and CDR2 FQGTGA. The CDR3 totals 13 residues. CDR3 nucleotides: TGTGCCAGCAGCGTTCGGGTCGGCAATGAGCAGTTCTTC. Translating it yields CASSVRVGNEQFF.

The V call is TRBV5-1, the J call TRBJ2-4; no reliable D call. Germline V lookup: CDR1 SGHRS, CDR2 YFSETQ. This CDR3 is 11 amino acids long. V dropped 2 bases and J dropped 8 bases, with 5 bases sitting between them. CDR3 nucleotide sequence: TGCGCCAGCAGCTTCAAGGACATTCAGTACTTC. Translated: CASSFKDIQYF.

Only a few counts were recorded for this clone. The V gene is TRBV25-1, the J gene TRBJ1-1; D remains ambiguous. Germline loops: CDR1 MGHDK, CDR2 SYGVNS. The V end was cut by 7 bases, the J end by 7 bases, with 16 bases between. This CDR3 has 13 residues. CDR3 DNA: TGTGCCAGCACCTTTACCCTGGAAAGTGAAGCTTTCTTT. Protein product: CASTFTLESEAFF.

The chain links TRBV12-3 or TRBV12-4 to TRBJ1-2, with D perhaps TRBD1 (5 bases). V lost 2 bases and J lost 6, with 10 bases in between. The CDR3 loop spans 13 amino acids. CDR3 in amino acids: CASSLRGSNGYTF. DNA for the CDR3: TGTGCCAGCAGTTTAAGGGGTTCCAATGGCTACACCTTC.

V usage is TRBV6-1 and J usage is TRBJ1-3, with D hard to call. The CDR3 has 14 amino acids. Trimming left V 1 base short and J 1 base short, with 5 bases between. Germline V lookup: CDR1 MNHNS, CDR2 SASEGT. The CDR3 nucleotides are TGTGCCAGCAGTGAAGGAGGGTCTGGAAACACCATATATTTT. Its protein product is CASSEGGSGNTIYF.

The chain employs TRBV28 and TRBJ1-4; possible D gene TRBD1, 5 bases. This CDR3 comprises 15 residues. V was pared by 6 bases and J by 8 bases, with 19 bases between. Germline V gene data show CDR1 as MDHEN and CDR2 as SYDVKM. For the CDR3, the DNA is TGTGCCAGCAGCCCCTGGGGCAGGATAGAGGAAAAACTGTTTTTT. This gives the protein CASSPWGRIEEKLFF.

In nucleotides, the CDR3 is TGTGCCAGCAGCCTCAATTCGCTAGGGGGCTACGAGCAGTACGTC. This gives the protein CASSLNSLGGYEQYV. The chain uses TRBV21-1 and TRBJ2-7; the DNA was not used to check the table's D call, TRBD1. TRBV21-1 is classified as a pseudogene. CDR3 size: 15 residues.

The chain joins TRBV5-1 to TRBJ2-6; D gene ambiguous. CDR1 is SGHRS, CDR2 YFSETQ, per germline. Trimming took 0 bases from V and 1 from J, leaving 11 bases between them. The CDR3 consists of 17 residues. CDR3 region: CASSLVAVVSGANVLTF. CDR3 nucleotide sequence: TGCGCCAGCAGCTTGGTGGCCGTTGTTTCTGGGGCCAACGTCCTGACTTTC.

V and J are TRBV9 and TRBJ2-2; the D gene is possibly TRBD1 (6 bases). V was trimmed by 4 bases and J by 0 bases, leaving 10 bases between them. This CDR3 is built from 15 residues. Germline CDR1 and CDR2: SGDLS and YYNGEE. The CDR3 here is CASSLQGANTGELFF. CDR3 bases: TGTGCCAGCAGCTTACAGGGCGCGAACACCGGGGAGCTGTTTTTT. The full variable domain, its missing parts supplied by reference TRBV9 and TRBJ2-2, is DSGVTQTPKHLITATGQRVTLRCSPRSGDLSVYWYQQSLDQGLQFLIQYYNGEERAKGNILERFSAQQFPDLHSELNLSSLELGDSALYFCASSLQGANTGELFFGEGSRLTVL.

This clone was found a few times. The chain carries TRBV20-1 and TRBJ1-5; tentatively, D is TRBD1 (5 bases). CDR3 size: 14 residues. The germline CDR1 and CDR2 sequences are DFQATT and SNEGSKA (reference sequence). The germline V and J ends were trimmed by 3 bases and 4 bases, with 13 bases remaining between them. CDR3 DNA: TGCAGTGCTAGTGAATGGGGGGGGAATCAGCCCCAGCATTTT. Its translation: CSASEWGGNQPQHF.

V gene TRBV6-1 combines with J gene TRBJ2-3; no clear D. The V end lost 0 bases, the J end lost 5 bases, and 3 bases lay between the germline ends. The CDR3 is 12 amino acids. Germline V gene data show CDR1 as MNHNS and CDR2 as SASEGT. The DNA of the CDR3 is TGTGCCAGCAGTGAAGCTAGAGATACGCAGTATTTT. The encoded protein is CASSEARDTQYF.

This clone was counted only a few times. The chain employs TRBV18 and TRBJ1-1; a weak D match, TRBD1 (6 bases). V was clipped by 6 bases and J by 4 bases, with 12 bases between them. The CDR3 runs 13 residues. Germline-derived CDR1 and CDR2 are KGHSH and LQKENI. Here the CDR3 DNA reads TGTGCCAGCTCTCAAAGGGGGATCACTGAAGCTTTCTTT. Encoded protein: CASSQRGITEAFF.

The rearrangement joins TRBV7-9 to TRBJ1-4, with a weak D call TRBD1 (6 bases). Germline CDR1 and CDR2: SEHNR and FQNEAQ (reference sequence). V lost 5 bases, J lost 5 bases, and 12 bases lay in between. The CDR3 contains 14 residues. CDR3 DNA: TGTGCCAGCAGCGTCGCTCAGGGGAATGAAAAACTGTTTTTT. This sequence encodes CASSVAQGNEKLFF.

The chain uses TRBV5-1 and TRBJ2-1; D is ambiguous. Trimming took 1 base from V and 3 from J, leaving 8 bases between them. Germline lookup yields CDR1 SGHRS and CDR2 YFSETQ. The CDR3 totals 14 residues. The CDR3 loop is CASSLSSGYNEQFF. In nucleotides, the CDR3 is TGCGCCAGCAGCTTGTCCTCGGGCTACAATGAGCAGTTCTTC.